Below, 6 T cell receptor beta chains from the same sample are listed, as sequenced in a study of CD8 T cells in Susac syndrome. Random hexamers were used to reverse transcribe an amount of roughly 0.5 to 1 ug RNA. One entry per CDR3 protein results from TCRdb running MiXCR on the immunoSEQ multiplex PCR reads. The profile shows roughly 200,000 distinct CDR3 sequences, around 90% of them singletons. The specimen sequenced was CD4+ T cells from PBMCs. These receptor sequences come from a human donor with Susac syndrome.

This clonotype was seen a handful of times. The chain recombines TRBV7-9 with TRBJ1-5; no reliable D call. The germline V gene encodes CDR1 SEHNR and CDR2 FQNEAQ (reference sequence). Trimming took 5 bases from V and 4 from J, leaving 6 bases between them. CDR3 length: 12 residues. The chain's CDR3 is CASSRGNQPQHF. The CDR3 coding sequence is TGTGCCAGCAGCCGGGGTAATCAGCCCCAGCATTTT.

The chain joins TRBV5-6 to TRBJ2-1; D unresolved. V was pared by 0 bases and J by 7 bases, with 11 bases between. The germline V gene encodes CDR1 SGHDT and CDR2 YYEEEE. The CDR3 length is 14 residues. In nucleotides, the CDR3 is TGTGCCAGCAGCTTGGGCTCGGCAGATAATGAGCAGTTCTTC. Translating it yields CASSLGSADNEQFF. Filled out from reference TRBV5-6 and TRBJ2-1, the complete variable domain reads DAGVTQSPTHLIKTRGQQVTLRCSPKSGHDTVSWYQQALGQGPQFIFQYYEEEERQRGNFPDRFSGHQFPNYSSELNVNALLLGDSALYLCASSLGSADNEQFFGPGTRLTVL.

The chain is built from TRBV5-1 and TRBJ2-3; a weak D match, TRBD1 (5 bases). This CDR3 contains 14 residues. CDR1 and CDR2 from the germline V gene are SGHRS and YFSETQ. V dropped 6 bases and J dropped 2 bases, with 13 bases sitting between them. In DNA, the CDR3 is TGCGCCAGCATGGCCCAGGGTAACACAGATACGCAGTATTTT. The encoded protein is CASMAQGNTDTQYF.

The chain joins TRBV10-2 to TRBJ2-7; 8 nucleotides line up with TRBD2. CDR1 and CDR2 from the germline V gene are WSHSY and SAAADI. Trimming at V came to 6 bases and at J to 4 bases, leaving 5 bases not matched to a gene. This CDR3 comprises 13 residues. The CDR3 region is CASSAGRGYEQYF. CDR3 nucleotide sequence: TGCGCCAGCAGCGCCGGGAGGGGGTACGAGCAGTACTTC.

The chain uses TRBV7-3 and TRBJ1-1, with TRBD1 as a possible D gene (5 bases). V was pared by 2 bases and J by 5 bases, with 15 bases between. Germline loops: CDR1 SGHTA, CDR2 FQGTGA. There are 15 residues in the CDR3. The CDR3 coding sequence is TGTGCCAGCAGCTTAGAAGACAGTCCCGGGACTGAAGCTTTCTTT. It encodes CASSLEDSPGTEAFF.

This rearrangement joins TRBV9 to TRBJ2-3; TRBD2 agrees at 16 bases. CDR1 is SGDLS, CDR2 YYNGEE, per germline. Germline trimming cut 3 bases from V and 6 bases from J; bases unmatched to any gene: 7. The CDR3 is 17 residues long. CDR3 DNA: TGTGCCAGCAGCGCCGGGACTAGCGGGGGGGCAAGGGATACGCAGTATTTT. It yields the protein CASSAGTSGGARDTQYF. The entire variable domain, with the rest obtained from reference TRBV9 and TRBJ2-3, is as follows: DSGVTQTPKHLITATGQRVTLRCSPRSGDLSVYWYQQSLDQGLQFLIQYYNGEERAKGNILERFSAQQFPDLHSELNLSSLELGDSALYFCASSAGTSGGARDTQYFGPGTRLTVL.